One sample yielded the 30 T cell receptor beta chains listed below, sequenced in a study of cytomegalovirus exposure and HLA in healthy donors. Repertoires were generated with immunoSEQ multiplex PCR, while TCRdb's copy carries only in-frame clones and drops some. Among around 80,000 clones listed, approximately 95% were seen once. The source material was PBMCs. These TCRs come from a woman aged 18-29 years in good health and CMV-seronegative.

This chain connects TRBV15 to TRBJ1-2; D remains unclear. Germline V gives CDR1 LNHNV, CDR2 YYDKDF (reference sequence). The V and J ends lost 1 base and 4 bases respectively, with 13 bases between them. CDR3 length: 15 amino acids. The CDR3 protein is CATSRVGHGSYGYTF. CDR3 sequence (DNA): TGTGCCACCAGCAGAGTTGGGCACGGGAGCTATGGCTACACCTTC.

The chain joins TRBV5-1 to TRBJ2-3; 7 nucleotides agree with TRBD1. V was clipped by 4 bases and J by 7 bases; unmatched bases: 9. Germline assignment: CDR1 SGHRS and CDR2 YFSETQ. There are 14 residues in the CDR3. CDR3 DNA: TGCGCCAGCAGCCCGGGACAGATAGGGAATACGCAGTATTTT. Translation gives CASSPGQIGNTQYF.

This chain connects TRBV5-1 to TRBJ2-1, with 8 bases fitting TRBD2. The CDR3 runs to 14 residues. CDR1 and CDR2 (germline): SGHRS, YFSETQ. V was clipped by 2 bases and J by 2 bases; unmatched bases: 0. DNA of the CDR3: TGCGCCAGCAGCTTTAGCGGGGCCTACAATGAGCAGTTCTTC. It codes for CASSFSGAYNEQFF. Supplemented by reference TRBV5-1 and TRBJ2-1, the full variable domain reads KAGVTQTPRYLIKTRGQQVTLSCSPISGHRSVSWYQQTPGQGLQFLFEYFSETQRNKGNFPGRFSGRQFSNSRSEMNVSTLELGDSALYLCASSFSGAYNEQFFGPGTRLTVL.

The rearrangement uses TRBV2 and TRBJ1-1, with TRBD1 matching over 10 bases. The CDR3 has 14 residues. With 3 bases clipped from V and 5 bases from J, the junction kept 3 bases outside the gene matches. Germline CDR1 SNHLY, CDR2 FYNNEI. The CDR3 DNA reads TGTGCCAGCAGTGAGGGACAGGGGCGGACTGAAGCTTTCTTT. Its translation: CASSEGQGRTEAFF.

V usage is TRBV27 and J usage is TRBJ1-2; the D gene is possibly TRBD1 (6 bases). The germline V and J ends were trimmed by 11 bases and 4 bases, with 29 bases remaining between them. Germline V CDR1 and CDR2: MNHEY, SMNVEV (reference sequence). This CDR3 has 17 residues. CDR3 sequence: CAGNTSNFSGVIYGYTF. The CDR3 nucleotides are TGTGCCGGGAACACCAGTAACTTCTCAGGGGTTATCTATGGCTACACCTTC.

The gene calls are TRBV9 and TRBJ2-3; no clear D. Germline CDR1 and CDR2: SGDLS and YYNGEE. The CDR3 contains 15 residues. Trimming pared 1 base from V and 0 bases from J, leaving 9 bases between. CDR3 sequence (DNA): TGTGCCAGCAGCGTACTCCCGTCGAGCACAGATACGCAGTATTTT. Protein product: CASSVLPSSTDTQYF.

The chain is built from TRBV28 and TRBJ1-2; 7 nucleotides line up with TRBD1. Trimming cost V 4 bases and J 8 bases; bases outside gene matches: 13. Germline lookup yields CDR1 MDHEN and CDR2 SYDVKM. The CDR3 has 15 residues. The CDR3 nucleotides read TGTGCCAGCAGTTCGAACAAGGGACAGATCGTAGGCTACACCTTC. Translation: CASSSNKGQIVGYTF.

The chain recombines TRBV4-1 with TRBJ1-2; the match to TRBD1 covers 8 bases. V dropped 2 bases and J dropped 4; count of bases not matched to a gene: 9. Germline values: CDR1 MGHRA, CDR2 YSYEKL. The CDR3 extends over 16 amino acids. The CDR3 sequence is CASSQPGTGGLYGYTF. CDR3 nucleotide sequence: TGCGCCAGCAGCCAACCCGGGACAGGAGGCCTCTATGGCTACACCTTC.

V gene TRBV18 combines with J gene TRBJ2-7, with 10 bases identical to TRBD1. This CDR3 region has 19 residues. CDR1 and CDR2 from the germline V gene are KGHSH and LQKENI. The V and J ends lost 4 bases and 0 bases, in that order; junction bases with no gene match: 15. CDR3 nucleotides: TGTGCCAGCTCACGGACCGGGACAGGGGTCTTCAGGAGCTCCTACGAGCAGTACTTC. Amino acid sequence: CASSRTGTGVFRSSYEQYF.

The chain carries TRBV11-2 and TRBJ1-2, with TRBD1 matching over 7 bases. CDR1 is SGHAT and CDR2 is FQNNGV in the germline V gene. V shed 0 bases, J shed 2 bases, and the junction held 15 bases outside the gene matches. The CDR3 contains 19 residues. The CDR3 DNA sequence: TGTGCCAGCAGCTTAGACCCCAGTCTATGGGCAGGGGGGAACTATGGCTACACCTTC. It yields the protein CASSLDPSLWAGGNYGYTF.

This chain joins TRBV15 and TRBJ2-5; D not certain. V was cut by 0 bases and J by 5 bases, with 10 bases left in between. CDR1 and CDR2 from the germline V gene are LNHNV and YYDKDF (reference sequence). CDR3 length: 14 amino acids. DNA of the CDR3: TGTGCCACCAGCAGAGATCCGGGTGGGGAGACCCAGTACTTC. Its protein product is CATSRDPGGETQYF.

The chain couples TRBV29-1 to TRBJ2-1; 8 bases are shared with TRBD1. Losses at the gene ends were 0 bases for V and 0 bases for J; bases not matched to a gene: 1. Per germline, CDR1 SQVTM and CDR2 ANQGSEA. This CDR3 spans 15 amino acids. CDR3 DNA: TGCAGCGTTGAAGAGGACAGGGCCTCCTACAATGAGCAGTTCTTC. Translating gives CSVEEDRASYNEQFF.

The chain has TRBV6-5 and TRBJ2-3, with D unclear. The CDR3 extends over 15 amino acids. The V and J ends lost 6 bases and 0 bases respectively, with 13 bases between them. Germline V gene data show CDR1 as MNHEY and CDR2 as SVGAGI. CDR3 amino acids: CASRRLDQSTDTQYF. The DNA for the CDR3 is TGTGCCAGCAGACGCCTAGACCAAAGCACAGATACGCAGTATTTT.

V and J are TRBV10-3 and TRBJ2-5; 12 positions agree with TRBD1. Germline CDR1 and CDR2: ENHRY and SYGVKD. The V segment lost 11 bases and the J segment 3 bases; nucleotides outside the gene matches: 7. The CDR3 sequence is 14 residues long. The DNA for the CDR3 is TGTGCCGTCGGGGGGACAGGGGGCGAAGAGACCCAGTACTTC. Protein sequence: CAVGGTGGEETQYF.

V usage is TRBV7-2 and J usage is TRBJ2-7, with 13 positions matching TRBD2. CDR3 size: 16 residues. Germline values: CDR1 SGHTA, CDR2 FQGNSA. Germline trimming cut 4 bases from V and 5 bases from J; bases unmatched to any gene: 8. CDR3 residues: CASSSLTSGRFNEQYF. The CDR3 DNA is TGTGCCAGCAGCTCGTTGACTAGCGGGAGGTTCAACGAGCAGTACTTC.

The CDR3 protein is CASSPRTGRDEQYF. In nucleotides, the CDR3 is TGTGCCAGCAGCCCCAGGACAGGGAGAGACGAGCAGTACTTC. This sequence joins TRBV9 and TRBJ2-7; 8 nucleotides align to TRBD1. Germline assignment: CDR1 SGDLS and CDR2 YYNGEE. The CDR3 length is 14 residues. V was pared by 4 bases and J by 5 bases, with 8 bases of the junction left unmatched.

This clone was recorded only once. The rearrangement uses TRBV18 and TRBJ2-5, with 7 positions matching TRBD1. V dropped 2 bases and J dropped 4; count of bases not matched to a gene: 1. CDR1 is KGHSH and CDR2 is LQKENI in the germline V gene. The CDR3 totals 13 residues. CDR3 sequence (DNA): TGTGCCAGCTCACCAGACAGGGCAGAGACCCAGTACTTC. Its protein product is CASSPDRAETQYF. Combining the CDR3 with reference TRBV18 and TRBJ2-5 gives the whole variable domain NAGVMQNPRHLVRRRGQEARLRCSPMKGHSHVYWYRQLPEEGLKFMVYLQKENIIDESGMPKERFSAEFPKEGPSILRIQQVVRGDSAAYFCASSPDRAETQYFGPGTRLLVL.

The chain employs TRBV5-4 and TRBJ2-3; tentative D call: TRBD2 (6 bases). The CDR3 contains 12 residues. In germline, CDR1 is SGHNT, CDR2 YYREEE (reference sequence). Trimming removed 4 bases from V and 6 bases from J, with 9 bases in between. The CDR3 nucleotides are TGTGCCAGCAGCGTCAGCGGGGATACGCAGTATTTT. It codes for CASSVSGDTQYF.

The genes are TRBV7-2 and TRBJ1-5; D uncertain. The CDR3 extends over 13 amino acids. Trimming left V 4 bases short and J 0 bases short, with 4 bases between. The V gene's germline CDR1 is SGHTA and CDR2 FQGNSA. Written as DNA, the CDR3 is TGTGCCAGCAGCTACAATAGCAATCAGCCCCAGCATTTT. Encoded protein: CASSYNSNQPQHF.

The chain recombines TRBV7-8 with TRBJ2-7; 8 bases are shared with TRBD2. The junction had 2 bases not matched to a gene; V was cut back by 0 bases and J by 1 base. Germline-derived CDR1 and CDR2 are SGHVS and FQNEAQ. The CDR3 consists of 15 residues. The CDR3 region has the DNA TGTGCCAGCAGCTTAGCCGGGACTAGTTCCTACGAGCAGTACTTC. Amino acid sequence: CASSLAGTSSYEQYF. The entire variable domain, with the rest obtained from reference TRBV7-8 and TRBJ2-7, is as follows: GAGVSQSPRYKVAKRGQDVALRCDPISGHVSLFWYQQALGQGPEFLTYFQNEAQLDKSGLPSDRFFAERPEGSVSTLKIQRTQQEDSAVYLCASSLAGTSSYEQYFGPGTRLTVT.

The chain has TRBV7-2 and TRBJ2-1; D possibly corresponds to TRBD1 (5 bases). The CDR3 length is 12 residues. Germline assignment: CDR1 SGHTA and CDR2 FQGNSA. Trimming took off 4 bases at V and 6 bases at J, with 7 bases between the two ends. CDR3 coding DNA: TGTGCCAGCAGCTCAGGGTTCAATGAGCAGTTCTTC. Its translation is CASSSGFNEQFF.

In its sample, this clone was seen once. This chain links TRBV9 with TRBJ1-2; no firm D call. The CDR3 has 12 residues. V shed 4 bases and J shed 4 bases, with 8 bases lying between them. The germline V gene has CDR1 SGDLS and CDR2 YYNGEE. DNA for the CDR3: TGTGCCAGCAGCCCGGGGATCTATGGCTACACCTTC. As protein: CASSPGIYGYTF.

The CDR3, as DNA: TGTGCCAGCAGCTTGGGCGGGTTCTACGAGCAGTACTTC. Amino acids: CASSLGGFYEQYF. The chain carries TRBV5-6 and TRBJ2-7; perhaps TRBD2 as D (5 bases). V lost 0 bases, J lost 3 bases, and 7 bases lay in between. The germline V gene encodes CDR1 SGHDT and CDR2 YYEEEE. The CDR3 runs to 13 residues.

The chain recombines TRBV27 with TRBJ2-5; 11 bases are a match to TRBD2. V shed 5 bases and J 7 bases; nucleotides not matched to a gene: 6. The CDR3 runs 14 residues. CDR1 is MNHEY and CDR2 is SMNVEV in the germline V gene (reference sequence). The CDR3 coding sequence is TGTGCCAGCAGTATTAGCGGGGGGGCCGCGACCCAGTACTTC. Translated: CASSISGGAATQYF.

The chain carries TRBV19 and TRBJ2-7; 8 bases align to TRBD2. There are 13 residues in the CDR3. V dropped 8 bases and J dropped 2; count of bases not matched to a gene: 5. The germline gives CDR1 LNHDA, CDR2 SQIVND (reference sequence). The CDR3 nucleotides read TGTGCCAGTGCGACTAGCGCAACCTACGAGCAGTACTTC. Translating gives CASATSATYEQYF.

This clone has only a few counts. Compared with germline, one end of the junction differs, possibly owing to a read error. The chain links TRBV6-1 to TRBJ1-2; no clear D gene. The germline CDR1 and CDR2 sequences are MNHNS and SASEGT. The CDR3 length is 14 residues. This chain's CDR3 is CAISEVARGYGYTF. The CDR3 region has the DNA TGTGCCATCAGTGAGGTGGCTCGGGGCTATGGCTACACCTTC.

J is TRBJ1-1 and V is TRBV30; D remains ambiguous. The germline V and J ends were trimmed by 3 bases and 1 base, with 9 bases remaining between them. The CDR3 is 13 amino acids. CDR1 is GTSNPN and CDR2 is SVGIG in the germline V gene (reference sequence). The CDR3 reads CAWRRSRNTEAFF. In DNA form, the CDR3 reads TGTGCCTGGAGGAGATCTCGGAACACTGAAGCTTTCTTT. The whole variable domain, filled in from reference TRBV30 and TRBJ1-1, reads SQTIHQWPATLVQPVGSPLSLECTVEGTSNPNLYWYRQAAGRGLQLLFYSVGIGQISSEVPQNLSASRPQDRQFILSSKKLLLSDSGFYLCAWRRSRNTEAFFGQGTRLTVV.

V is TRBV7-8 and J is TRBJ2-7; 8 bases match TRBD2. The ends lost 5 bases at V and 2 bases at J; junction bases unmatched: 8. CDR1 is SGHVS, CDR2 FQNEAQ, per germline. The CDR3 sequence is 15 residues long. This CDR3 reads CASSQRTSRTYEQYF. CDR3 sequence (DNA): TGTGCCAGCAGCCAGCGGACTAGCCGTACCTACGAGCAGTACTTC.

This clone was found once. The chain is built from TRBV7-4 and TRBJ1-3; weak D call: TRBD1 (6 bases). The CDR3 length is 19 residues. Per the germline V gene, CDR1 is SGHVT and CDR2 is SQSDAQ. V was pared by 0 bases and J by 0 bases, with 18 bases between. The CDR3 here is CASSLASEGVSDSGNTIYF. In nucleotides, the CDR3 is TGTGCCAGCAGCTTAGCTTCCGAGGGGGTGTCCGACTCTGGAAACACCATATATTTT.

V gene TRBV7-8 combines with J gene TRBJ2-3, with D uncertain. CDR1 SGHVS and CDR2 FQNEAQ come from the germline V gene. This CDR3 is built from 15 residues. With 5 bases removed from V and 3 bases from J, the gap between germline ends came to 15 bases. The CDR3 loop is CASSPLRSSTDTQYF. For the CDR3, the DNA is TGTGCCAGCAGCCCCCTGAGATCTAGTACAGATACGCAGTATTTT.